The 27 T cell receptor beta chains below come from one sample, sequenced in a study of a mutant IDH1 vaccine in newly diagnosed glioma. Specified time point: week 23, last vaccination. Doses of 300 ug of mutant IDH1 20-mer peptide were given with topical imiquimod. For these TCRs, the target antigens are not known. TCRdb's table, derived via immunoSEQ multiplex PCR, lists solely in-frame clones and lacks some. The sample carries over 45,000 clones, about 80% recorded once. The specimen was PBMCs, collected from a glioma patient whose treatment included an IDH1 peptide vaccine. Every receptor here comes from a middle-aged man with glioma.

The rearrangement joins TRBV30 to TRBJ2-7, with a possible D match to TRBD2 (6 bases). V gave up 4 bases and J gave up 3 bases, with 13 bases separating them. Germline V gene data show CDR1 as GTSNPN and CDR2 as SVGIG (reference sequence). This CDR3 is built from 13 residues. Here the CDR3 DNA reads TGTGCCTGGATCTCGGGGGTCGGCTACGAGCAGTACTTC. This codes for CAWISGVGYEQYF.

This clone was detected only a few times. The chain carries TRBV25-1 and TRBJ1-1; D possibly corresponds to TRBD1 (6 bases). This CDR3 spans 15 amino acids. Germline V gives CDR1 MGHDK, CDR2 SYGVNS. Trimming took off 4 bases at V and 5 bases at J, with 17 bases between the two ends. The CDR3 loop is CASSVRGQGYTEAFF. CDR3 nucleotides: TGTGCCAGCAGTGTTCGGGGGCAGGGGTATACTGAAGCTTTCTTT.

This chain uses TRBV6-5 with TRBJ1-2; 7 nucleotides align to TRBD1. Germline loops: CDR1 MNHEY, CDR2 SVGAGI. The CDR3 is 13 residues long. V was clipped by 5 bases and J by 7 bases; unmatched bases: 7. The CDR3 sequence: CASSPTGFLGYTF. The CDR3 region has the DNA TGTGCCAGCAGTCCGACAGGGTTCCTTGGCTACACCTTC.

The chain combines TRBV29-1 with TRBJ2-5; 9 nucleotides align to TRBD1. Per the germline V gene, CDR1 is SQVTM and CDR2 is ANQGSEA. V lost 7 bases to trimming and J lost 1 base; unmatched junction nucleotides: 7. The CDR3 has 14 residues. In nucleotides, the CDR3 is TGCAGCGCTCCGGGACAGGGAGCCCAAGAGACCCAGTACTTC. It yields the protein CSAPGQGAQETQYF.

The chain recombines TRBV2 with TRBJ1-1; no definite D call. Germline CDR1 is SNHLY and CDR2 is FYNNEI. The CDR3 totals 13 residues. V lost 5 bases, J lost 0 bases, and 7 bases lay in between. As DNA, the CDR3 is TGTGCCAGCAGTATGGCAATGAACACTGAAGCTTTCTTT. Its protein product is CASSMAMNTEAFF.

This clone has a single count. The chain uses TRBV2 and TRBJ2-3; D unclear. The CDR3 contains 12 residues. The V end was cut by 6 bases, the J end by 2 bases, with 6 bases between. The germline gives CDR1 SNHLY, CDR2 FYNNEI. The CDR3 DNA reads TGTGCCAGCAGGGATAACACAGATACGCAGTATTTT. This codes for CASRDNTDTQYF.

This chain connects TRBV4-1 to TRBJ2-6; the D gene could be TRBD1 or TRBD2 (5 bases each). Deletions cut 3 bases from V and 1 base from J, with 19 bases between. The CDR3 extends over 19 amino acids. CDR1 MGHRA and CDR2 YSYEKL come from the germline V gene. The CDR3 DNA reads TGCGCCAGCAGCCACCCCGGGGCAGGCGGAATATCTGGGGCCAACGTCCTGACTTTC. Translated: CASSHPGAGGISGANVLTF.

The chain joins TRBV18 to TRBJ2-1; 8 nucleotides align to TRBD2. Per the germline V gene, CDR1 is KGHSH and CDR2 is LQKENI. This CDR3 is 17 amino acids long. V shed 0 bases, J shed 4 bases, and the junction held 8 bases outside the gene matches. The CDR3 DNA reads TGTGCCAGCTCACCACCCCGTGGGGCGGGGGGTTACAATGAGCAGTTCTTC. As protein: CASSPPRGAGGYNEQFF.

The CDR3 sequence: CASSLNTGFSYEQYF. The DNA for the CDR3 is TGCGCCAGCAGCTTGAATACAGGGTTTTCCTACGAGCAGTACTTC. The gene calls are TRBV5-1 and TRBJ2-7, with a weak D call TRBD1 (6 bases). Per the germline V gene, CDR1 is SGHRS and CDR2 is YFSETQ. The CDR3 is 15 amino acids. V lost 1 base and J lost 1, with 12 bases in between.

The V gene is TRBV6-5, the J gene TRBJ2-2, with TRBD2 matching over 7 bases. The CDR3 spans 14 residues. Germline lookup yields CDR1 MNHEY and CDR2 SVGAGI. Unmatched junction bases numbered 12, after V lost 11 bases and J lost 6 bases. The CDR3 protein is CASREDAGSGELFF. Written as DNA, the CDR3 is TGTGCCTCCCGGGAGGACGCTGGGTCCGGGGAGCTGTTTTTT.

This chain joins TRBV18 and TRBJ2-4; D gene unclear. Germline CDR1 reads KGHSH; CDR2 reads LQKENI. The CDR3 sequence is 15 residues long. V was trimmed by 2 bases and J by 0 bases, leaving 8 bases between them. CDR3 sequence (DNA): TGTGCCAGCTCACCAAAGGCGCAAGCCAAAAACATTCAGTACTTC. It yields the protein CASSPKAQAKNIQYF.

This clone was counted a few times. The DNA for the CDR3 is TGTGCCAGCAGCGGACAGACCCTGAGGGAGCAGTACTTC. The encoded protein is CASSGQTLREQYF. V is TRBV6-1 and J is TRBJ2-7; weak D call: TRBD1 (6 bases). The V end lost 6 bases, the J end lost 7 bases, and 16 bases lay between the germline ends. CDR3 length: 13 amino acids. In germline, CDR1 is MNHNS, CDR2 SASEGT.

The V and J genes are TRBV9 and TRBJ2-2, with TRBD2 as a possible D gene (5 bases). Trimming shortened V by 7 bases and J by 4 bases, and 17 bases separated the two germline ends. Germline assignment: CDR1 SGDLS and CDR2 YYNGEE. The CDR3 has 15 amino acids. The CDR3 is CASHPRALGTGELFF. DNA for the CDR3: TGTGCCAGCCACCCGCGGGCGCTAGGCACCGGGGAGCTGTTTTTT.

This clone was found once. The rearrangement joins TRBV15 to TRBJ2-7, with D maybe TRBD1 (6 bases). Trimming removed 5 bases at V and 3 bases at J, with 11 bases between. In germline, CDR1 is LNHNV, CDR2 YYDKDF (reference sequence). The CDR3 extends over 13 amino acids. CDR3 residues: CATSRLQGYEQYF. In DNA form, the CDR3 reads TGTGCCACCAGCCGGTTACAGGGCTACGAGCAGTACTTC.

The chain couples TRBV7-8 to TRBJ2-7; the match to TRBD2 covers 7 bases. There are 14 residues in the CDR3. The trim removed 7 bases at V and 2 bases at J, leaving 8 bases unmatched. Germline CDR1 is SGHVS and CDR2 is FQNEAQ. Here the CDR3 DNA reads TGTGCCAGCATCCTAGGACTAGGCACCTACGAGCAGTACTTC. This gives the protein CASILGLGTYEQYF.

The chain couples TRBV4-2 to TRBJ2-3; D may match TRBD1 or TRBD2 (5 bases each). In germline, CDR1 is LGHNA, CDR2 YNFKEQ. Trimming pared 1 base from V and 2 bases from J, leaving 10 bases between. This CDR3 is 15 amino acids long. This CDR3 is CASSQGRGTTDTQYF. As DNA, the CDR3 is TGTGCCAGCAGCCAAGGGAGAGGGACCACAGATACGCAGTATTTT.

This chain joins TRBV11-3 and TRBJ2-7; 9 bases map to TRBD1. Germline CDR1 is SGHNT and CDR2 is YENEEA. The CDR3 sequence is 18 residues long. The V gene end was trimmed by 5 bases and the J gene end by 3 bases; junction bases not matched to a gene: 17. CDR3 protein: CASSPLIRDRAPYYEQYF. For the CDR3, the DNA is TGTGCCAGCAGCCCCCTGATTCGGGACAGGGCACCCTACTACGAGCAGTACTTC. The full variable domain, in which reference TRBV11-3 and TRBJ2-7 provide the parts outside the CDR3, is EAGVVQSPRYKIIEKKQPVAFWCNPISGHNTLYWYLQNLGQGPELLIRYENEEAVDDSQLPKDRFSAERLKGVDSTLKIQPAELGDSAVYLCASSPLIRDRAPYYEQYFGPGTRLTVT.

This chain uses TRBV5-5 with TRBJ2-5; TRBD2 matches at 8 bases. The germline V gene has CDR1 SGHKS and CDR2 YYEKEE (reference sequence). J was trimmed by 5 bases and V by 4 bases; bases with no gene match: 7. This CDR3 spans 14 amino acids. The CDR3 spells CASSTLSGGETQYF. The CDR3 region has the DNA TGTGCCAGCAGCACACTTTCGGGGGGGGAGACCCAGTACTTC.

Here the CDR3 DNA reads TGTGCCAGCAGCCAGCCTAGGGGGGGGGCCGGTATCGTTTACAATGAGCAGTTCTTC. This encodes CASSQPRGGAGIVYNEQFF. The rearrangement links TRBV4-2 to TRBJ2-1, with D perhaps matching TRBD2 (7 bases). CDR1 and CDR2 (germline): LGHNA, YNFKEQ. The CDR3 totals 19 residues. V lost 3 bases to trimming and J lost 4 bases, with 25 bases between them.

The CDR3 DNA sequence: TGTGCCAGCAGACCCAGGACAGGGAATTATAATTCACCCCTCCACTTT. It codes for CASRPRTGNYNSPLHF. The rearrangement links TRBV2 to TRBJ1-6, with TRBD1 matching 8 bases. The junction had 8 bases not matched to a gene; V was cut back by 6 bases and J by 4 bases. CDR3 length: 16 residues. Germline CDR1 is SNHLY and CDR2 is FYNNEI.

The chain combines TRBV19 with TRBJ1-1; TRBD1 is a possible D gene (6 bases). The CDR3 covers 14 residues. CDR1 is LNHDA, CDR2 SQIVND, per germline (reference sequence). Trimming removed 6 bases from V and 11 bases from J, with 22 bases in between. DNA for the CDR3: TGTGCCAGTAGCATTGGACAGTCCAATAGTGCGGCTTTCTTT. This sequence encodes CASSIGQSNSAAFF.

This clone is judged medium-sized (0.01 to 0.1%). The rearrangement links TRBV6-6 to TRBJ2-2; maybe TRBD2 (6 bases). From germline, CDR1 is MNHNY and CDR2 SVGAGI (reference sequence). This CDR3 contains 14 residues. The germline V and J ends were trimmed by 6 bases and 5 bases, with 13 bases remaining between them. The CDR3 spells CASSPGGETGELFF. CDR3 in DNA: TGTGCCAGCAGCCCCGGCGGGGAAACCGGGGAGCTGTTTTTT.

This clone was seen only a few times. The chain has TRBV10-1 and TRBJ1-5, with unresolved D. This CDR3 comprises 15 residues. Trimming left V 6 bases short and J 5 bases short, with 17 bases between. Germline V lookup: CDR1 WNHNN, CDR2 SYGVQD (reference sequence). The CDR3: CASSPPIGTYQPQHF. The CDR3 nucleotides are TGCGCCAGCAGCCCCCCGATAGGAACCTATCAGCCCCAGCATTTT.

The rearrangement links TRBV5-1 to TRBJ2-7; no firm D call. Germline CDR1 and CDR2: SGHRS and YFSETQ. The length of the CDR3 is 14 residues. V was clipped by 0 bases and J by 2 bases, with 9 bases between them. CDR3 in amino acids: CASSLADGPYEQYF. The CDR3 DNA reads TGCGCCAGCAGCTTGGCGGACGGACCCTACGAGCAGTACTTC.

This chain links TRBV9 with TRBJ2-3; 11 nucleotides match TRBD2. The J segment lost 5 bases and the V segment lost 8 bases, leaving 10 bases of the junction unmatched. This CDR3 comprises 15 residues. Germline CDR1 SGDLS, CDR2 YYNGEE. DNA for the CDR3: TGTGCCAGGCTAGCGGGGGGCCGGCGGTTAGATACGCAGTATTTT. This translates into CARLAGGRRLDTQYF.

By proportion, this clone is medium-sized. Here the CDR3 reads CSAQGLYGYTF. The CDR3 DNA reads as TGCAGTGCTCAGGGATTGTATGGCTACACCTTC. The chain combines TRBV20-1 with TRBJ1-2; the D gene is possibly TRBD1 (5 bases). Per germline, CDR1 DFQATT and CDR2 SNEGSKA (reference sequence). The length of the CDR3 is 11 residues. The V and J ends lost 5 bases and 5 bases respectively, with 9 bases between them.

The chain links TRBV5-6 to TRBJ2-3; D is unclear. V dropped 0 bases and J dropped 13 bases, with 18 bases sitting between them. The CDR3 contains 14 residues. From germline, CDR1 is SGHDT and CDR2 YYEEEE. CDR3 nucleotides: TGTGCCAGCAGCTTGGTTAGCCCTTCAGCATCGGAGTATTTT. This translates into CASSLVSPSASEYF.